A single sample is the source of the 18 T cell receptor beta chains below, sequenced in a study of T-cell reconstitution after alpha-beta-depleted transplantation in children. The authors prepared the TCRbeta library with unique molecular identifiers. TCRdb recomputed calls from the PCR reads with MiXCR, one row per CDR3 protein. The table has about 980,000 distinct CDR3 sequences, about 26% seen once; the top ten hold approximately 30%. This sample comprised PBMCs, mostly from graft donor cells, obtained 360 days after TCRalphabeta/CD19-depleted stem cell transplant. All receptors come from a boy in the first two years of life who had a stem cell transplant for SCID, so the T cells may come from the graft donor.

V gene TRBV27 combines with J gene TRBJ2-7, with D possibly TRBD2 on 6 matching bases. The CDR3 runs 13 residues. CDR1 and CDR2 from the germline V gene are MNHEY and SMNVEV (reference sequence). V was pared by 8 bases and J by 2 bases, with 13 bases between. The CDR3 DNA is TGTGCCAGCGGGGACTCGGGTCCCTACGAGCAGTACTTC. This encodes CASGDSGPYEQYF.

The sample holds a few counts of this clonotype. The J gene is TRBJ1-3, the V gene TRBV6-5; D gene ambiguous. CDR1 MNHEY and CDR2 SVGAGI come from the germline V gene. Trimming left V 6 bases short and J 6 bases short, with 9 bases between. The CDR3 is 12 amino acids. In DNA form, the CDR3 reads TGTGCCAGCAGGGACTTCGTAAACACCATATATTTT. This translates into CASRDFVNTIYF.

This chain links TRBV20-1 with TRBJ1-3; a weak D match, TRBD1 (6 bases). The germline gives CDR1 DFQATT, CDR2 SNEGSKA (reference sequence). The CDR3 loop spans 15 amino acids. The V and J ends lost 5 bases and 0 bases respectively, with 14 bases between them. The CDR3 spells CSAAQGRGSGNTIYF. The CDR3 coding sequence is TGCAGTGCTGCTCAGGGGCGGGGCTCTGGAAACACCATATATTTT.

This sequence joins TRBV11-2 and TRBJ2-5; 7 nucleotides line up with TRBD2. The CDR3 totals 16 residues. The germline gives CDR1 SGHAT, CDR2 FQNNGV. The V segment lost 2 bases and the J segment 1 base; nucleotides outside the gene matches: 7. The CDR3 loop reads CASSLLLAGSQETQYF. The CDR3 nucleotides read TGTGCCAGCAGCTTACTCTTAGCGGGTTCCCAAGAGACCCAGTACTTC. The whole variable domain, filled in from reference TRBV11-2 and TRBJ2-5, reads EAGVAQSPRYKIIEKRQSVAFWCNPISGHATLYWYQQILGQGPKLLIQFQNNGVVDDSQLPKDRFSAERLKGVDSTLKIQPAKLEDSAVYLCASSLLLAGSQETQYFGPGTRLLVL.

This clonotype was seen only a few times. This sequence joins TRBV5-1 and TRBJ2-1; no definite D call. Between the trimmed V and J ends, which lost 3 bases and 0 bases, there was a span of 13 bases. Germline CDR1 and CDR2: SGHRS and YFSETQ. The CDR3 has 16 amino acids. The DNA of the CDR3 is TGCGCCAGCAGCTGGGTACAGAAGAGCTCCTACAATGAGCAGTTCTTC. Amino acid sequence: CASSWVQKSSYNEQFF.

The chain joins TRBV7-8 to TRBJ2-1, with D tentatively TRBD2 (5 bases). CDR1 is SGHVS and CDR2 is FQNEAQ in the germline V gene. The V gene lost 5 bases and the J gene lost 8 bases, with 13 bases spanning the gap. This CDR3 has 13 residues. CDR3 sequence: CASSLGLGDEQFF. The DNA of the CDR3 is TGTGCCAGCAGCCTGGGATTGGGAGATGAGCAGTTCTTC.

This clonotype was detected once. J is TRBJ2-1 and V is TRBV10-3, with D possibly TRBD2 on 6 matching bases. Germline CDR1 ENHRY, CDR2 SYGVKD. CDR3 size: 14 residues. The germline V and J ends were trimmed by 6 bases and 5 bases, with 14 bases remaining between them. In DNA form, the CDR3 reads TGTGCCATCAGCGGGGGACTCGGTGACAATGAGCAGTTCTTC. Encoded protein: CAISGGLGDNEQFF.

The chain employs TRBV20-1 and TRBJ2-3; the D call may be TRBD1 or TRBD2 (5 bases each). Germline lookup yields CDR1 DFQATT and CDR2 SNEGSKA (reference sequence). This CDR3 has 15 residues. Trimming pared 3 bases from V and 3 bases from J, leaving 16 bases between. The CDR3: CSARAGGGATDTQYF. The CDR3 nucleotides are TGCAGTGCTAGGGCTGGTGGGGGAGCGACAGATACGCAGTATTTT.

The J gene is TRBJ2-1, the V gene TRBV9; D might be TRBD1 (6 bases). CDR1 and CDR2 (germline): SGDLS, YYNGEE. The CDR3 spans 14 residues. V was cut by 5 bases and J by 5 bases, with 14 bases left in between. The CDR3 protein is CASSGGQRNNEQFF. DNA for the CDR3: TGTGCCAGCAGTGGAGGACAGAGGAACAATGAGCAGTTCTTC.

The chain has TRBV28 and TRBJ2-1; D is uncertain. Germline V gives CDR1 MDHEN, CDR2 SYDVKM. Trimming shortened V by 8 bases and J by 6 bases, and 20 bases separated the two germline ends. The CDR3 extends over 15 amino acids. CDR3 coding DNA: TGTGCCAGCGGTCCTACCGGGTTAATCACCAATGAGCAGTTCTTC. It translates to CASGPTGLITNEQFF. Full variable domain (outside the CDR3, taken from reference TRBV28 and TRBJ2-1): DVKVTQSSRYLVKRTGEKVFLECVQDMDHENMFWYRQDPGLGLRLIYFSYDVKMKEKGDIPEGYSVSREKKERFSLILESASTNQTSMYLCASGPTGLITNEQFFGPGTRLTVL.

This clonotype has only a few counts. The chain has TRBV5-1 and TRBJ1-1, with 7 nucleotides matching TRBD1. V gave up 4 bases and J gave up 5 bases; unmatched junction bases: 11. CDR1 and CDR2 from the germline V gene are SGHRS and YFSETQ. There are 15 residues in the CDR3. DNA for the CDR3: TGCGCCAGCAGCCACCAAACTACAGGGGTAACTGAAGCTTTCTTT. Translation gives CASSHQTTGVTEAFF.

The chain joins TRBV6-1 to TRBJ2-7; D is undetermined. CDR1 and CDR2 (germline): MNHNS, SASEGT. The CDR3 is 14 amino acids. Trimming shortened V by 7 bases and J by 2 bases, and 15 bases separated the two germline ends. The CDR3 bases are TGTGCCAGCATCTCCGACCGGATGCCCTACGAGCAGTACTTC. Protein: CASISDRMPYEQYF.

V usage is TRBV4-2 and J usage is TRBJ2-6; D is ambiguous. The CDR3 is made up of 16 amino acids. Trimming shortened V by 1 base and J by 3 bases, and 10 bases separated the two germline ends. Germline V lookup: CDR1 LGHNA, CDR2 YNFKEQ. For the CDR3, the DNA is TGTGCCAGCAGCCAAGTAGGGCAGTATGGGGCCAACGTCCTGACTTTC. Protein sequence: CASSQVGQYGANVLTF.

CDR3 coding DNA: TGTGCCAGCAGCTCCTGGGGACAGGGGATGCCCGAGCAGTACTTC. This gives the protein CASSSWGQGMPEQYF. The chain carries TRBV5-5 and TRBJ2-7; TRBD1 agrees at 10 bases. CDR3 length equals 15 residues. Germline loops: CDR1 SGHKS, CDR2 YYEKEE (reference sequence). The V and J ends lost 3 bases and 6 bases, in that order; junction bases with no gene match: 9.

This clonotype was counted a few times. The chain is built from TRBV20-1 and TRBJ1-4; D unresolved. Per the germline V gene, CDR1 is DFQATT and CDR2 is SNEGSKA (reference sequence). Trimming left V 0 bases short and J 6 bases short, with 2 bases between. The CDR3 has 11 amino acids. CDR3 residues: CSAREDEKLFF. As DNA, the CDR3 is TGCAGTGCTAGAGAGGATGAAAAACTGTTTTTT.

The J gene is TRBJ1-1, the V gene TRBV12-3 or TRBV12-4, with TRBD1 matching over 7 bases. After removal of 6 bases from V and 3 bases from J, the junction contained 7 bases not matched to a gene. The CDR3 has 14 amino acids. The CDR3: CASRPFGQDTEAFF. The CDR3 bases are TGTGCCAGCAGACCTTTCGGACAGGACACTGAAGCTTTCTTT.

This clonotype was observed a handful of times. This chain uses TRBV7-2 with TRBJ2-5; 14 bases line up with TRBD2. Germline V gene data show CDR1 as SGHTA and CDR2 as FQGNSA. The CDR3 contains 17 residues. V shed 1 base, J shed 1 base, and the junction held 2 bases outside the gene matches. This CDR3 reads CASSLGTSGGPQETQYF. The CDR3 bases are TGTGCCAGCAGCTTAGGGACTAGCGGGGGGCCCCAAGAGACCCAGTACTTC.

The gene calls are TRBV7-6 and TRBJ1-5; D is uncertain. V lost 1 base to trimming and J lost 0 bases, with 7 bases between them. Germline V lookup: CDR1 SGHVS, CDR2 FNYEAQ. CDR3 length: 15 amino acids. CDR3 sequence reads: CASSLDIHSNQPQHF. DNA for the CDR3: TGTGCCAGCAGCTTAGACATCCATAGCAATCAGCCCCAGCATTTT.